The 17 T cell receptor beta chains below all came from one sample that was sequenced in a study of Ad26.COV2.S vaccination and SARS-CoV-2 variants (dated by TCRdb to about 2021). Explained via the paper, the treatment or condition label denotes: 19 received Ad26.COV2.S at low or high dose, single or two shots; five or six received placebo; per-sample allocation not given. For vaccine and placebo recipients, repertoires were sequenced using samples collected on day 63 after the first injection. The library was prepared using the immunoSEQ multiplex PCR assay. TCRdb provides this immuneACCESS table in a form limited to in-frame rearrangements. Some clones are lacking; in checked studies, under half of them reflect an unresolved V gene, and why the rest are absent is not known. This sample comprises roughly 410,000 clones, roughly 85% of them detected only once. The top ten clonotypes cover nearly 7.5% of the sample.

Sequenced material: peripheral blood, taken in a trial of Ad26.COV2.S vaccine versus placebo. The receptors come from a person aged 18-65 years who received the Ad26.COV2.S COVID-19 vaccine or a placebo.

The V and J genes are TRBV9 and TRBJ2-3; D unclear. Trimming removed 0 bases at V and 4 bases at J, with 9 bases between. Per the germline V gene, CDR1 is SGDLS and CDR2 is YYNGEE. This CDR3 comprises 14 residues. The DNA of the CDR3 is TGTGCCAGCAGCGTAGGGGGAACGTCAGATACGCAGTATTTT. Translation: CASSVGGTSDTQYF.

The chain recombines TRBV4-1 with TRBJ2-3; no definite D call. This CDR3 spans 17 amino acids. CDR1 is MGHRA and CDR2 is YSYEKL in the germline V gene. Trimming removed 4 bases from V and 1 base from J, with 18 bases in between. The CDR3 here is CASSPQELLLGTDTQYF. For the CDR3, the DNA is TGCGCCAGCAGCCCCCAGGAACTATTGCTAGGCACAGATACGCAGTATTTT.

This clone was observed a handful of times. The chain carries TRBV5-4 and TRBJ1-2; D is unresolved. From germline, CDR1 is SGHNT and CDR2 YYREEE (reference sequence). Trimming pared 0 bases from V and 9 bases from J, leaving 12 bases between. This CDR3 region has 13 residues. The CDR3, as DNA: TGTGCCAGCAGCTTGGTGGGAAAGGCGAGCTACACCTTC. Protein product: CASSLVGKASYTF.

V and J are TRBV5-1 and TRBJ2-4; perhaps TRBD1 as D (6 bases). CDR3 length: 13 residues. V gave up 0 bases and J gave up 8 bases, with 9 bases separating them. Germline V gene sequence: CDR1 SGHRS, CDR2 YFSETQ. The DNA for the CDR3 is TGCGCCAGCAGCTTGGCCCGGACAGACATTCAGTACTTC. This sequence encodes CASSLARTDIQYF.

This chain links TRBV2 with TRBJ2-7; D is uncertain. The CDR3 is made up of 11 amino acids. The V end was cut by 7 bases, the J end by 3 bases, with 7 bases between. Looked up from germline, CDR1 is SNHLY and CDR2 is FYNNEI. The CDR3 sequence: CASMGDYEQYF. The CDR3 nucleotides are TGTGCCAGCATGGGCGACTACGAGCAGTACTTC.

The V gene is TRBV19, the J gene TRBJ1-4; D not certain. V lost 3 bases and J lost 0, with 8 bases in between. This CDR3 has 15 amino acids. Germline loops: CDR1 LNHDA, CDR2 SQIVND (reference sequence). For the CDR3, the DNA is TGTGCCAGTAGTATCACGGCAACAACTAATGAAAAACTGTTTTTT. This translates into CASSITATTNEKLFF. The variable domain in full, completed from reference TRBV19 and TRBJ1-4, reads DGGITQSPKYLFRKEGQNVTLSCEQNLNHDAMYWYRQDPGQGLRLIYYSQIVNDFQKGDIAEGYSVSREKKESFPLTVTSAQKNPTAFYLCASSITATTNEKLFFGSGTQLSVL.

The chain uses TRBV9 and TRBJ2-7, with D maybe TRBD2 (5 bases). Germline CDR1 SGDLS, CDR2 YYNGEE. V lost 0 bases and J lost 2, with 9 bases in between. The CDR3 covers 14 residues. The CDR3 protein is CASSVAEGPYEQYF. CDR3 sequence (DNA): TGTGCCAGCAGCGTAGCCGAGGGTCCCTACGAGCAGTACTTC.

This rearrangement joins TRBV4-3 to TRBJ1-3, with D uncertain. CDR1 LGHNA and CDR2 YSLEER come from the germline V gene. CDR3 length: 13 residues. The V and J ends lost 8 bases and 4 bases respectively, with 12 bases between them. The CDR3 nucleotides read TGCGCCAGCGCCGCGGGTTTCGGAAACACCATATATTTT. Translation: CASAAGFGNTIYF.

The CDR3 coding sequence is TGTGCCAGCAGCTTAGAGCCCGGGAGTATGAACACTGAAGCTTTCTTT. It codes for CASSLEPGSMNTEAFF. The chain carries TRBV7-6 and TRBJ1-1, with D uncertain. The CDR3 is made up of 16 amino acids. Germline CDR1 is SGHVS and CDR2 is FNYEAQ. V was shortened by 1 base and J by 0 bases, with 12 bases between the two germline ends.

The chain is built from TRBV11-1 and TRBJ2-7, with D unresolved. Looked up from germline, CDR1 is SGHAT and CDR2 is FQDESV (reference sequence). Trimming stripped 4 bases from V and 5 bases from J, with 9 bases between. The CDR3 has 12 amino acids. The CDR3 coding sequence is TGTGCCAGCAGCTCAGGTTGGGACGAGCAGTACTTC. Its protein is CASSSGWDEQYF.

This clone turned up a few times. This CDR3 is CAISPGPGSNQPQHF. DNA of the CDR3: TGTGCCATCAGTCCGGGGCCCGGTAGCAATCAGCCCCAGCATTTT. The V and J genes are TRBV10-3 and TRBJ1-5; possibly TRBD1 for D (5 bases). The length of the CDR3 is 15 residues. From germline, CDR1 is ENHRY and CDR2 SYGVKD. V dropped 5 bases and J dropped 0 bases, with 11 bases sitting between them.

The rearrangement joins TRBV7-2 to TRBJ1-1; no clear D gene. Trimming cost V 3 bases and J 3 bases, with 8 bases left between them. Germline CDR1 SGHTA, CDR2 FQGNSA. CDR3 length: 13 amino acids. CDR3 in amino acids: CASSLMVYTEAFF. As DNA, the CDR3 is TGTGCCAGCAGCTTGATGGTTTACACTGAAGCTTTCTTT.

Here the CDR3 DNA reads TGTGCCAGCAGCTCGTGGGGCTTAGGATCCTACGAGCAGTACTTC. Amino acids: CASSSWGLGSYEQYF. The gene calls are TRBV7-2 and TRBJ2-7, with a possible D match to TRBD1 (5 bases). This CDR3 has 15 residues. Trimming shortened V by 4 bases and J by 1 base, and 14 bases separated the two germline ends. The V gene's germline CDR1 is SGHTA and CDR2 FQGNSA.

The genes are TRBV19 and TRBJ2-7, with 8 nucleotides matching TRBD2. The CDR3 runs 12 residues. V was clipped by 10 bases and J by 12 bases; unmatched bases: 14. CDR1 and CDR2 (germline): LNHDA, SQIVND (reference sequence). The DNA of the CDR3 is TGTGCCACCCCTCCCCCGGGGGGGGGTCCGTACTTC. Protein: CATPPPGGGPYF.

This clone was detected a few times. The rearrangement links TRBV5-6 to TRBJ1-1; D unclear. CDR3 length: 12 amino acids. Trimming shortened V by 5 bases and J by 8 bases, and 13 bases separated the two germline ends. Per germline, CDR1 SGHDT and CDR2 YYEEEE. CDR3 sequence (DNA): TGTGCCAGCAGATCCATCAGAGGGGAAGCTTTCTTT. Translated: CASRSIRGEAFF.

This clone showed up just once. The chain links TRBV6-6 to TRBJ1-4; D unclear. The CDR3 length is 11 residues. Deletions cut 7 bases from V and 7 bases from J, with 7 bases between. CDR1 and CDR2 from the germline V gene are MNHNY and SVGAGI (reference sequence). The CDR3 reads CASKKAEKLFF. Written as DNA, the CDR3 is TGTGCCAGCAAAAAAGCTGAAAAACTGTTTTTT.

V and J are TRBV12-3 or TRBV12-4 and TRBJ1-2; the D is unclear. The CDR3 extends over 13 amino acids. V lost 6 bases and J 8 bases, leaving 16 bases between the germline ends. As DNA, the CDR3 is TGTGCCAGCAGGACGAGGCAGCTTAGGGGCTACACCTTC. This codes for CASRTRQLRGYTF.